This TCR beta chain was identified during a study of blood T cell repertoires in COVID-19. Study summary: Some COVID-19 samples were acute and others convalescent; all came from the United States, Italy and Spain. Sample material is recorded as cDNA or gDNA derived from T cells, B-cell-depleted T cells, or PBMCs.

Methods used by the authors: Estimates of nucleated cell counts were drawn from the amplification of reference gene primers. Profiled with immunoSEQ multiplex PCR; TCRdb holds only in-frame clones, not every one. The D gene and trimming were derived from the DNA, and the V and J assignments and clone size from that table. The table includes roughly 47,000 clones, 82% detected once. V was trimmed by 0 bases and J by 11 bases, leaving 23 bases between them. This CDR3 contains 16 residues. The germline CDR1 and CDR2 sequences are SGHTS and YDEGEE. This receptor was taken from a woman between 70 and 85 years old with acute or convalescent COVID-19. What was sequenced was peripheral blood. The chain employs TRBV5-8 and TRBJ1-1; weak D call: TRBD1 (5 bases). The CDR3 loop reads CASSLGTSSGRSRAFF. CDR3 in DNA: TGTGCCAGCAGCTTGGGGACATCGAGTGGGAGGTCACGGGCTTTCTTT.